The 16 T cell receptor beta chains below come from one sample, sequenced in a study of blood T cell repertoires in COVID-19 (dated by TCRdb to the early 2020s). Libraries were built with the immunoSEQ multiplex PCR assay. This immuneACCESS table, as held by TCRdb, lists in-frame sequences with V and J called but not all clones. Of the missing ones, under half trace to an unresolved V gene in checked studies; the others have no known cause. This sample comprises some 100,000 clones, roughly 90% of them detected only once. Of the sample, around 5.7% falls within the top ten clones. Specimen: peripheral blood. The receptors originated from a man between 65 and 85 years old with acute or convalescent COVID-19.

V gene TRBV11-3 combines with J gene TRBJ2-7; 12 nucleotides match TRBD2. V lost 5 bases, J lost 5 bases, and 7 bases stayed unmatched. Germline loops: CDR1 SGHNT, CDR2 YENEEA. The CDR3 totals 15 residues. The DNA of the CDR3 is TGTGCCAGCAGCCCTAGACTAGCGGGAGACGACGAGCAGTACTTC. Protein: CASSPRLAGDDEQYF.

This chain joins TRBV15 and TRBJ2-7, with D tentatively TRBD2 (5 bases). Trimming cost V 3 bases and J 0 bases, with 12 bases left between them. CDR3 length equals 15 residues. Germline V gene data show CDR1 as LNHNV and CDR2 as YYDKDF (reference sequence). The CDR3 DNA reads TGTGCCACCAGCAGCCGAGGGCGGTTCTCCTACGAGCAGTACTTC. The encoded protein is CATSSRGRFSYEQYF.

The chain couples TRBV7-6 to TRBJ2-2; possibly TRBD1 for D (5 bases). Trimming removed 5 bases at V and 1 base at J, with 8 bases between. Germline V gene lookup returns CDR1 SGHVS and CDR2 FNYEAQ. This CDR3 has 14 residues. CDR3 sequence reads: CASSLTGNTGELFF. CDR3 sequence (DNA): TGTGCCAGCAGCCTTACAGGGAACACCGGGGAGCTGTTTTTT.

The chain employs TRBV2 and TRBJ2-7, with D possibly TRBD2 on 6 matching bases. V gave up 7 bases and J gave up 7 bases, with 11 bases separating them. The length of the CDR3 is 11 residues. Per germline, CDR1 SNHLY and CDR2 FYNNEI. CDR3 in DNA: TGTGCCAGCAATCGAGGAGGGGAGCAGTACTTC. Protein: CASNRGGEQYF. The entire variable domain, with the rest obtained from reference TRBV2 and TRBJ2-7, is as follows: EPEVTQTPSHQVTQMGQEVILRCVPISNHLYFYWYRQILGQKVEFLVSFYNNEISEKSEIFDDQFSVERPDGSNFTLKIRSTKLEDSAMYFCASNRGGEQYFGPGTRLTVT.

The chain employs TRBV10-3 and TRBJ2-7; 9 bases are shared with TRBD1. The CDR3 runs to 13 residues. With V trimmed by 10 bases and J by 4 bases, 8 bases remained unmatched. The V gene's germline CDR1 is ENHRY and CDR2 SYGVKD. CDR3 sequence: CATVTGTGYEQYF. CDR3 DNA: TGTGCCACGGTTACTGGGACAGGGTACGAGCAGTACTTC.

The CDR3 loop reads CASSRDRGTDTQYF. The DNA for the CDR3 is TGTGCCAGCAGCCGGGACAGAGGCACAGATACGCAGTATTTT. The gene calls are TRBV21-1 and TRBJ2-3; TRBD1 was called by the table and not checked on the DNA. TRBV21-1 has pseudogene status. The CDR3 spans 14 residues.

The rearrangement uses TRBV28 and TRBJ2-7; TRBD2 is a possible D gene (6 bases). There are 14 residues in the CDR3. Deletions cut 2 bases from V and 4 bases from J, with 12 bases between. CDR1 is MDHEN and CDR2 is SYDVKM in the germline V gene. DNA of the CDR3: TGTGCCAGCAGTTTACAAACTAGCCAATACGAGCAGTACTTC. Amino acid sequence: CASSLQTSQYEQYF.

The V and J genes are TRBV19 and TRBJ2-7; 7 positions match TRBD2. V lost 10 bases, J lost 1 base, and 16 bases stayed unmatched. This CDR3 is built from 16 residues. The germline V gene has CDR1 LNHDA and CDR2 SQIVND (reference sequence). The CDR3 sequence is CATTHRVSGTSYEQYF. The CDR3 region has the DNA TGTGCCACTACCCACCGGGTGAGCGGGACTTCCTACGAGCAGTACTTC.

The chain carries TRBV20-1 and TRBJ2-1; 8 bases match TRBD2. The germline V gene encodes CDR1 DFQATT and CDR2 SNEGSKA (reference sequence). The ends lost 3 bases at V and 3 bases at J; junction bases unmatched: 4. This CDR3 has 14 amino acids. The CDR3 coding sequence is TGCAGTGCTAGTTCGAGCGGGAGCTACAATGAGCAGTTCTTC. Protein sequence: CSASSSGSYNEQFF.

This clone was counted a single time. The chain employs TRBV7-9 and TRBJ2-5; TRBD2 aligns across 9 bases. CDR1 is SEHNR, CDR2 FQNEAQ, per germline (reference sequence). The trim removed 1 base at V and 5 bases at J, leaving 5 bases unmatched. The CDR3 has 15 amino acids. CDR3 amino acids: CASSLVSGRQETQYF. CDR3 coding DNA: TGTGCCAGCAGCTTAGTTAGCGGGAGACAGGAGACCCAGTACTTC.

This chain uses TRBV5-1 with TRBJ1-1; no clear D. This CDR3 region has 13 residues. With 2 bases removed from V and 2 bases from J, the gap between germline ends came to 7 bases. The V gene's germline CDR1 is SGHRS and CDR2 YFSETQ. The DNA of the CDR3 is TGCGCCAGCAGCTTTAGCGATAACACTGAAGCTTTCTTT. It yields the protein CASSFSDNTEAFF.

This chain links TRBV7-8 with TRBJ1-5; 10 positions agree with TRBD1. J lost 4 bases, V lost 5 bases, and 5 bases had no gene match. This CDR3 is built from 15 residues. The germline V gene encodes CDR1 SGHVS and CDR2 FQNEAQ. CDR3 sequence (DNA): TGTGCCAGCAGCGGGGACAGGGGTAGAAATCAGCCCCAGCATTTT. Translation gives CASSGDRGRNQPQHF. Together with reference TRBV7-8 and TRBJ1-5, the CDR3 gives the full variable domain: GAGVSQSPRYKVAKRGQDVALRCDPISGHVSLFWYQQALGQGPEFLTYFQNEAQLDKSGLPSDRFFAERPEGSVSTLKIQRTQQEDSAVYLCASSGDRGRNQPQHFGDGTRLSIL.

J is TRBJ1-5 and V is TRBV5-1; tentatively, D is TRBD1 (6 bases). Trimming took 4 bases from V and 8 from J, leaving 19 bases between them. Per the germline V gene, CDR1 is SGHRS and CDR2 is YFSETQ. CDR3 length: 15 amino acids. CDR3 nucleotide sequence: TGCGCCAGCAGCCTGGGGGTACAGGGATATGAGCCCCAGCATTTT. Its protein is CASSLGVQGYEPQHF.

CDR3 coding DNA: TGTGCCAGCAGACGCAGGCCCCAGCATTTT. Translating it yields CASRRRPQHF. The V gene is TRBV12-3 or TRBV12-4, the J gene TRBJ1-5; D is unclear. The CDR3 has 10 amino acids. The V end was cut by 6 bases, the J end by 9 bases, with 6 bases between.

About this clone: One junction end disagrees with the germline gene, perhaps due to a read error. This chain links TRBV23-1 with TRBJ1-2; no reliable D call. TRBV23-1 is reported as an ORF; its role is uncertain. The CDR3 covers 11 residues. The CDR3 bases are TGCGCCAGCAGTCAGATCGCAGCGGGATACTTC. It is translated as CASSQIAAGYF.

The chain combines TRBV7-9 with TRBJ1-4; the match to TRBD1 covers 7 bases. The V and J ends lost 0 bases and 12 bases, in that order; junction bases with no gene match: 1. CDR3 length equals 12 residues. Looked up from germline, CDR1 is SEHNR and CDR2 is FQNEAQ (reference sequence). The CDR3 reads CASSLAQGELFF. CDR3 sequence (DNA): TGTGCCAGCAGCTTAGCCCAGGGGGAACTGTTTTTT.